A selection of T cell receptor beta chains follows, all from one sample in a study of blood T cell repertoires in COVID-19. Sequenced by immunoSEQ multiplex PCR; TCRdb stores in-frame clones only, minus some. This table holds 80,000 or so clones, 81% found once. The specimen sequenced was peripheral blood. Receptors originate from a man at least 80 years old with acute or convalescent COVID-19. Both conserved end residues are part of each CDR3. Each record gives: clone size, J gene, D gene, V gene, CDR3 protein, CDR3 DNA. A D gene is named only where the DNA matches it firmly. The size entry is marked missing in some rows and otherwise reads once, few, many or a size class.

NA TRBJ1-1 TRBD1 TRBV4-3 CASSQGDRGLEAFF TGCGCCAGCAGCCAAGGGGACAGGGGACTAGAAGCTTTCTTT
NA TRBJ2-1 TRBD1 TRBV29-1 CSVDRANNEQFF TGCAGCGTCGACAGGGCTAACAATGAGCAGTTCTTC
NA TRBJ2-7 TRBD1 TRBV11-3 CASSLAGGTYEQYF TGTGCCAGCAGCTTAGCAGGGGGCACCTACGAGCAGTACTTC
many TRBJ2-7 NA TRBV2 CASSPGAGDREQYF TGTGCCAGCAGTCCAGGGGCGGGAGATCGGGAGCAGTACTTC
NA TRBJ2-7 TRBD1 TRBV6-2/TRBV6-3 CASSYRGPYEQYF TGTGCCAGCAGTTACAGGGGGCCCTACGAGCAGTACTTC
NA TRBJ1-2 NA TRBV27 CASTFYPPRSNYGYTF TGTGCCAGCACCTTTTACCCCCCGAGGTCCAACTATGGCTACACCTTC
NA TRBJ2-6 NA TRBV28 CASSLGGFYVSGANVLTF TGTGCCAGCAGTTTAGGGGGGTTTTATGTATCTGGGGCCAACGTCCTGACTTTC
NA TRBJ2-7 NA TRBV7-8 CASSRNRDSYEQYF TGTGCCAGCAGCAGAAACAGGGACTCCTACGAGCAGTACTTC
NA TRBJ1-2 NA TRBV7-9 CASSQAYYGYTF TGTGCCAGCAGCCAAGCCTACTATGGCTACACCTTC
NA TRBJ2-7 NA TRBV5-3 CARSLGGRFYEQYF TGTGCCAGAAGCTTGGGCGGCAGATTCTACGAGCAGTACTTC
few TRBJ1-1 NA TRBV6-6 CASSYSAAALNTEAFF TGTGCCAGCAGTTACTCAGCGGCGGCGTTGAACACTGAAGCTTTCTTT
NA TRBJ2-7 TRBD1 TRBV2 CASSGRGQGKNEQYF TGTGCCAGCAGCGGCCGAGGACAGGGTAAGAACGAGCAGTACTTC
NA TRBJ1-4 NA TRBV5-1 CASSLDRPLEGKLFF TGCGCCAGCAGCTTGGATCGCCCTCTTGAGGGAAAACTGTTTTTT
NA TRBJ2-7 NA TRBV11-3 CASSLDGDSYEQYF TGTGCCAGCAGCTTAGATGGAGACAGCTACGAGCAGTACTTC
NA TRBJ2-5 TRBD1 TRBV6-5 CASSYSTGVGETQYF TGTGCCAGCAGTTACTCAACAGGGGTGGGAGAGACCCAGTACTTC
NA TRBJ2-7 NA TRBV19 CASSIDRYSYEQYF TGTGCCAGTAGTATCGACAGGTACTCCTACGAGCAGTACTTC
NA TRBJ2-2 NA TRBV5-1 CASSPDTHTGELFF TGCGCCAGCAGCCCGGACACTCACACCGGGGAGCTGTTTTTT
NA TRBJ1-6 NA TRBV12-3/TRBV12-4 CASSRADSDPLHF TGTGCCAGCAGCCGAGCCGACAGCGATCCCCTCCACTTT
few TRBJ1-3 NA TRBV12-3/TRBV12-4 CASSFAGADTIYF TGTGCCAGCAGTTTCGCGGGTGCAGACACCATATATTTT
NA TRBJ2-7 NA TRBV18 CASSPRIALSYEQYF TGTGCCAGCTCACCACGGATAGCCCTCTCCTACGAGCAGTACTTC
NA TRBJ1-2 TRBD1 TRBV5-5 CASSSTGGAVGYTF TGTGCCAGCAGCTCGACAGGGGGCGCGGTTGGCTACACCTTC
NA TRBJ1-5 TRBD1 TRBV18 CASSFGQGAGNQPQHF TGTGCCAGCTCTTTCGGACAGGGGGCTGGCAATCAGCCCCAGCATTTT
once TRBJ2-1 TRBD1 TRBV6-5 CASSYGTGNNEQFF TGTGCCAGCAGTTACGGGACAGGGAACAATGAGCAGTTCTTC
NA TRBJ1-4 NA TRBV5-1 CASSVTTTNEKLFF TGCGCCAGCAGCGTGACAACAACTAATGAAAAACTGTTTTTT
few TRBJ1-2 TRBD1 TRBV29-1 CSAGQGWRSYGYTF TGCAGCGCTGGACAGGGTTGGAGGAGCTATGGCTACACCTTC
NA TRBJ2-3 TRBD1 TRBV7-2 CASSMTGGADTQYF TGTGCCAGCAGCATGACAGGGGGCGCAGATACGCAGTATTTT
few TRBJ2-7 TRBD1 TRBV4-1 CASSQRSGTGDYEQYF TGCGCCAGCAGCCAAAGGTCCGGGACAGGGGACTACGAGCAGTACTTC
NA TRBJ1-2 NA TRBV11-2 CASSFAELNYGYTF TGTGCCAGCAGCTTTGCAGAACTAAACTATGGCTACACCTTC
NA TRBJ2-5 NA TRBV29-1 CSVEIGREETQYF TGCAGCGTTGAAATTGGGAGAGAAGAGACCCAGTACTTC
once TRBJ2-7 NA TRBV28 CASRPWAGVSYEQYF TGTGCCAGCAGACCCTGGGCAGGGGTGTCCTACGAGCAGTACTTC
NA TRBJ1-2 NA TRBV5-4 CASSPDSNYGYTF TGTGCCAGCAGCCCAGACAGTAACTATGGCTACACCTTC
NA TRBJ2-3 NA TRBV29-1 CSVSQADTQYF TGCAGCGTTTCCCAGGCAGATACGCAGTATTTT
once TRBJ2-3 TRBD2 TRBV5-1 CASSYASGASTDTQYF TGCGCCAGCAGCTATGCTAGCGGGGCCTCCACAGATACGCAGTATTTT
NA TRBJ2-5 NA TRBV18 CASSPGQQETQYF TGTGCCAGCTCACCAGGACAGCAAGAGACCCAGTACTTC
NA TRBJ1-3 NA TRBV11-3 CASSLGVITYSGNTIYF TGTGCCAGCAGCTTAGGTGTTATTACTTATTCTGGAAACACCATATATTTT
NA TRBJ1-5 TRBD1 TRBV2 CASSIEGAHQPQHF TGTGCCAGCTCAATTGAGGGGGCCCATCAGCCCCAGCATTTT
NA TRBJ2-7 NA TRBV3-1/TRBV3-2 CASSRTGEEQYF TGTGCCAGCAGCCGGACGGGAGAAGAGCAGTACTTC
NA TRBJ1-2 TRBD1 TRBV7-2 CASSLGRDRIYGYTF TGTGCCAGCAGCTTAGGTAGGGACAGGATCTATGGCTACACCTTC
NA TRBJ1-5 TRBD1 TRBV28 CASSFRTRGEQPQHF TGTGCCAGCAGTTTTAGGACCAGGGGGGAACAGCCCCAGCATTTT
NA TRBJ1-4 NA TRBV5-1 CASSLVEDNEKLFF TGCGCCAGCAGCTTGGTAGAGGATAATGAAAAACTGTTTTTT
NA TRBJ1-1 TRBD1 TRBV25-1 CASSVTGTAGGQAFF TGTGCCAGCAGTGTCACCGGGACAGCGGGGGGACAAGCTTTCTTT
NA TRBJ1-1 NA TRBV3-1/TRBV3-2 CASSQESRVTRHTEAFF TGTGCCAGCAGCCAAGAATCGAGGGTGACACGACACACTGAAGCTTTCTTT
NA TRBJ1-1 NA TRBV18 CASSPNMNTEAFF TGTGCCAGCTCACCAAACATGAACACTGAAGCTTTCTTT
NA TRBJ1-5 NA TRBV2 CASSGSQGRPQHF TGTGCCAGCAGTGGATCACAGGGCAGGCCCCAGCATTTT
medium-sized TRBJ2-1 TRBD2 TRBV27 CASGTRTYNEQFF TGTGCCAGCGGGACTAGGACTTACAATGAGCAGTTCTTC
NA TRBJ1-2 TRBD1 TRBV5-1 CASSLAAGTAYGYTF TGCGCCAGCAGCTTGGCCGCCGGGACAGCCTATGGCTACACCTTC
NA TRBJ2-5 TRBD2 TRBV3-1/TRBV3-2 CASSSGLAGGDPQYF TGTGCCAGCAGCTCCGGACTAGCGGGAGGGGACCCCCAGTACTTC
NA TRBJ2-1 TRBD1 TRBV18 CASSPLGQVYNEQFF TGTGCCAGCTCACCCCTTGGACAGGTTTACAATGAGCAGTTCTTC
few TRBJ1-6 TRBD1 TRBV14 CASSQETGANNSPLHF TGTGCCAGCAGCCAAGAGACAGGGGCCAATAATTCACCCCTCCACTTT
NA TRBJ2-3 TRBD1 TRBV2 CASSSWTGQETDTQYF TGTGCCAGCTCCTCATGGACGGGACAGGAGACAGATACGCAGTATTTT
NA TRBJ1-1 TRBD1 TRBV5-1 CASSVRDRGMRENTEAFF TGCGCCAGCAGCGTCAGGGACAGGGGGATGAGGGAGAACACTGAAGCTTTCTTT
NA TRBJ2-5 TRBD2 TRBV29-1 CSGEGTPGETQYF TGCAGCGGGGAGGGGACCCCGGGGGAGACCCAGTACTTC
NA TRBJ2-3 TRBD1 TRBV28 CASSRPGQNTDTQYF TGTGCCAGCAGCCGACCGGGACAGAACACAGATACGCAGTATTTT
NA TRBJ1-1 TRBD1 TRBV18 CASSPLGQGDTEAFF TGTGCCAGCTCACCACTAGGACAGGGAGATACTGAAGCTTTCTTT
NA TRBJ2-5 NA TRBV29-1 CSVGHTQETQYF TGCAGCGTCGGACACACACAAGAGACCCAGTACTTC